This entry features one TCR beta chain sequence. Its specificity is unknown. This entry is derived from a study of shared clonotypes between healthy human individuals. Study-level information: The study used three CD4 naive, three CD4 memory, two CD8 naive and one CD8 memory plate per donor. Study-wide points: Several donors shared 4.5% to 6.5% of their naive CD4 clonotypes.

Trimming took 6 bases from V and 0 from J; bases not matched to a gene: 7. Germline lookup yields CDR1 SEHNR and CDR2 FQNEAQ (reference sequence). The CDR3 sequence is 16 residues long. Naive-designated CD8 cells lacked CD45RO, were positively enriched for CCR7, and omitted terminally differentiated effector memory CD45RA+ cells. For each subset, genomic DNA was distributed in equal portions over several immunoSEQ plates. Per the original data handling: Quality scores were absent from the junction-only immunoSEQ sequences, so filtering differed. The table came from immunoSEQ multiplex PCR; TCRdb's copy has only in-frame clones and leaves some out. The V and J calls and the clone size are those of that table, but D and trimming were determined from the DNA. The sample shows more than 2 million clones, over 85% of them seen only once.

This chain links TRBV7-9 with TRBJ2-1, with TRBD2 matching 8 bases. Sequenced material: naive CD8+ T cells from PBMCs. This TCR came from a man between 18 and 29 years old in good health. Some clones in this sample may be carry-over from other donors' samples. The CDR3: CASRVGGAASYNEQFF. For the CDR3, the DNA is TGTGCCAGCAGGGTCGGGGGGGCGGCCTCCTACAATGAGCAGTTCTTC.